This TCR beta chain stems from a study of Graves' ophthalmopathy and Graves' hyperthyroidism. The V gene's germline CDR1 is PRHDT and CDR2 FYEKMQ (reference sequence). Deletions cut 5 bases from V and 6 bases from J, with 19 bases between. The CDR3 sequence is 15 residues long. Amplification of TCR beta CDR3 regions used RNA transcripts. The workflow started with a first-round RT-PCR run with HTBI primers and then moved on to a second-round multiplex PCR. TCRdb called the multiplex PCR reads again in MiXCR, with one record for every CDR3 protein. The sample records over a million distinct CDR3 sequences, 35% to 40% being singletons. The table lists this clonotype with many counts.

This chain links TRBV13 with TRBJ1-2, with a tentative D call TRBD1 (6 bases). The clonotype was recovered from an adult man with Graves' hyperthyroidism. The specimen sequenced was peripheral blood or thyroid tissue (not recorded which). CDR3: CASSKGHGGGNGYTF. The CDR3 nucleotides read TGTGCCAGCAGCAAGGGACACGGAGGGGGAAATGGCTACACCTTC.